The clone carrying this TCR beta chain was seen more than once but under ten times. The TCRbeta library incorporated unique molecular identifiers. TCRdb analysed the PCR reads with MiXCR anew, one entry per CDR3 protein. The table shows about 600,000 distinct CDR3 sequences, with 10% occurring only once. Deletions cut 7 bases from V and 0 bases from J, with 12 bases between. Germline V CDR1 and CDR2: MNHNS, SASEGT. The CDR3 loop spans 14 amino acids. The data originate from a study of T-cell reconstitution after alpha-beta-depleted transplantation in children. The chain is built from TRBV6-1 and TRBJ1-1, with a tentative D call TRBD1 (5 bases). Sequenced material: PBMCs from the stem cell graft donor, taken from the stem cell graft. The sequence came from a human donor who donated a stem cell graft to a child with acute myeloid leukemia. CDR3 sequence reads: CASNLGGMNTEAFF. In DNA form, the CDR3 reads TGTGCCAGCAACCTCGGGGGGATGAACACTGAAGCTTTCTTT.